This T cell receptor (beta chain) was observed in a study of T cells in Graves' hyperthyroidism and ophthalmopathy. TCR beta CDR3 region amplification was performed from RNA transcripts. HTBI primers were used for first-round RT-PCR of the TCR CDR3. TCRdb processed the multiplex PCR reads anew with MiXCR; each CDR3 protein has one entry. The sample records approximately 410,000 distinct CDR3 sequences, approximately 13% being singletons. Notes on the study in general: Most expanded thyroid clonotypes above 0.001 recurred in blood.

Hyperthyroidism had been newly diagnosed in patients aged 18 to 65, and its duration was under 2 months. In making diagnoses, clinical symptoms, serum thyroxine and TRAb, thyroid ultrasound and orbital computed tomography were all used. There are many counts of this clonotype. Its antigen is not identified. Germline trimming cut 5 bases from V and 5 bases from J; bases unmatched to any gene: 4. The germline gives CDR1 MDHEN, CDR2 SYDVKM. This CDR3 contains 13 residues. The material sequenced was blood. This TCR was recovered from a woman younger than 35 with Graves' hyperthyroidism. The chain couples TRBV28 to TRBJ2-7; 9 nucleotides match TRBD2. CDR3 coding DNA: TGTGCCAGCAGTCTAGCGGGAAAGGACGAGCAGTACTTC. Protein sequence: CASSLAGKDEQYF.